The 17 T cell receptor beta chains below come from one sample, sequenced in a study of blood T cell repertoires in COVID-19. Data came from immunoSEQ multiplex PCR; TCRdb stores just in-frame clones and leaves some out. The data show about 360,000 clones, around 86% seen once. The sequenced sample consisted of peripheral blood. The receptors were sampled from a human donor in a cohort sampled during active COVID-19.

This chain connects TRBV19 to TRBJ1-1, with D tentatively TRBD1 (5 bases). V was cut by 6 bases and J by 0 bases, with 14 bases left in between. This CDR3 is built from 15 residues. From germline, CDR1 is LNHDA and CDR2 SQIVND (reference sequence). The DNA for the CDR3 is TGTGCCAGTAGCGGGTGGGGGGGGATGAACACTGAAGCTTTCTTT. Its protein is CASSGWGGMNTEAFF.

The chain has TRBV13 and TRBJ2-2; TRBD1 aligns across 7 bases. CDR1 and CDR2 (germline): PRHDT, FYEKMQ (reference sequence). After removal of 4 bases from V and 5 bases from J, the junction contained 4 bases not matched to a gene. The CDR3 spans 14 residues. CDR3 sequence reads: CASSYLQGTGELFF. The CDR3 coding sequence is TGTGCCAGCAGCTACTTACAGGGGACCGGGGAGCTGTTTTTT.

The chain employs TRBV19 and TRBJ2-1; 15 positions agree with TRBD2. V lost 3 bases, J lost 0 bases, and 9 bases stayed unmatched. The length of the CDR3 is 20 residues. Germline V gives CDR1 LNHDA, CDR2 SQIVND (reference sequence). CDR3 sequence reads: CASSITGLAGGRSSYNEQFF. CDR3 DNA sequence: TGTGCCAGTAGTATCACGGGACTAGCGGGGGGTCGATCCTCCTACAATGAGCAGTTCTTC.

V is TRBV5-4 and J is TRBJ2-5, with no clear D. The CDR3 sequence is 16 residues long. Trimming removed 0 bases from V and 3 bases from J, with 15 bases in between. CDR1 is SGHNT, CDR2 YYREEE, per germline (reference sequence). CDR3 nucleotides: TGTGCCAGCAGCTTGGTTAACCAAGGCGGAAAAGAGACCCAGTACTTC. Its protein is CASSLVNQGGKETQYF.

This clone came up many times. In DNA, the CDR3 is TGTGCCAGTAGTAAACAGGTGAACACCGGGGAGCTGTTTTTT. Translated, it gives CASSKQVNTGELFF. The gene calls are TRBV19 and TRBJ2-2; TRBD1 is a possible D gene (5 bases). CDR1 is LNHDA, CDR2 SQIVND, per germline (reference sequence). The CDR3 is 14 residues long. Deletions cut 4 bases from V and 1 base from J, with 7 bases between.

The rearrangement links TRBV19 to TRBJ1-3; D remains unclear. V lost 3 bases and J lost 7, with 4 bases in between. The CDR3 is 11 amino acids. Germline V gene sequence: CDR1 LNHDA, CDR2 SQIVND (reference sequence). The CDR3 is CASSIGNTIYF. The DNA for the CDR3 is TGTGCCAGTAGTATCGGGAACACCATATATTTT.

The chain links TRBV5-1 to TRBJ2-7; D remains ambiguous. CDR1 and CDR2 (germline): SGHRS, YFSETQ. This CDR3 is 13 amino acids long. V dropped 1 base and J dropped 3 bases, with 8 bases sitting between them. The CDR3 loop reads CASSLFPGYEQYF. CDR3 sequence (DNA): TGCGCCAGCAGCTTGTTCCCAGGCTACGAGCAGTACTTC. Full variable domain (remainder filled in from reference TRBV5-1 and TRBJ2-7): KAGVTQTPRYLIKTRGQQVTLSCSPISGHRSVSWYQQTPGQGLQFLFEYFSETQRNKGNFPGRFSGRQFSNSRSEMNVSTLELGDSALYLCASSLFPGYEQYFGPGTRLTVT.

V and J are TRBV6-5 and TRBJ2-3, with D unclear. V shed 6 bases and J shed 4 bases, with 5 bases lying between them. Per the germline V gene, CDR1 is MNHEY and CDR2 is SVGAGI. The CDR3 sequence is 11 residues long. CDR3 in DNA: TGTGCCAGCAGGGGCGCAGATACGCAGTATTTT. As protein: CASRGADTQYF.

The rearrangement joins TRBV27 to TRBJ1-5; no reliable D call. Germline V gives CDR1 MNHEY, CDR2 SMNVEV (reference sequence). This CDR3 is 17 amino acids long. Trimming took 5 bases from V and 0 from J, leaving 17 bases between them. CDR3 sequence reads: CASSIGPPGNSNQPQHF. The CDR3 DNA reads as TGTGCCAGCAGTATAGGCCCTCCGGGAAATAGCAATCAGCCCCAGCATTTT.

The CDR3 is CAWSETGSHSNQPQHF. DNA for the CDR3: TGTGCCTGGAGTGAAACAGGGTCACATAGCAATCAGCCCCAGCATTTT. The J gene is TRBJ1-5, the V gene TRBV30; D might be TRBD1 (6 bases). Germline V gene sequence: CDR1 GTSNPN, CDR2 SVGIG (reference sequence). This CDR3 has 16 amino acids. Deletions cut 1 base from V and 0 bases from J, with 13 bases between.

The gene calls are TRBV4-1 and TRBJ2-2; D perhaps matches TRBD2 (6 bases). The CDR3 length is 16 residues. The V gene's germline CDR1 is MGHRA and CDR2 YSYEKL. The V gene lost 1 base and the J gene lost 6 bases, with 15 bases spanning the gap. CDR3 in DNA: TGCGCCAGCAGCCAAGTTAGACTAGTCAGAGCCGGGGAGCTGTTTTTT. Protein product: CASSQVRLVRAGELFF.

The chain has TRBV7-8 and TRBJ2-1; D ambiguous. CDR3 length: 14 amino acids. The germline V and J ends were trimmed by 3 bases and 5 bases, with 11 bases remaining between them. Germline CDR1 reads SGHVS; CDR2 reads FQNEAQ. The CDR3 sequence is CASSFDGLNNEQFF. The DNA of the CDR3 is TGTGCCAGCAGCTTTGATGGCCTCAACAATGAGCAGTTCTTC.

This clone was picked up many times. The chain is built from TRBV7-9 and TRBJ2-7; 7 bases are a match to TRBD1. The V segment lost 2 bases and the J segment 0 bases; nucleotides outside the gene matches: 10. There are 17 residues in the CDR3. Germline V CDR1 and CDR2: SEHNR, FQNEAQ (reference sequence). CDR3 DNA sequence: TGTGCCAGCAGCTTAAATCCGGGACAGCTCTTCTCCTACGAGCAGTACTTC. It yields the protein CASSLNPGQLFSYEQYF.

CDR3 in DNA: TGCGCCAGCTCCGGGGGGAATGAGCAGTTCTTC. Amino acids: CASSGGNEQFF. The rearrangement joins TRBV4-1 to TRBJ2-1; 7 nucleotides line up with TRBD2. CDR1 is MGHRA, CDR2 YSYEKL, per germline. The CDR3 totals 11 residues. V lost 8 bases to trimming and J lost 7 bases; unmatched junction nucleotides: 2.

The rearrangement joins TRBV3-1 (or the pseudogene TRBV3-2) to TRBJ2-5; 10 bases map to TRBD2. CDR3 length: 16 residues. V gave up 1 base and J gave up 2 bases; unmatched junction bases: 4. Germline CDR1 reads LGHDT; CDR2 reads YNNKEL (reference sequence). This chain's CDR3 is CASSQGLSGGQETQYF. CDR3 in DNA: TGTGCCAGCAGCCAAGGCCTTAGCGGGGGGCAAGAGACCCAGTACTTC.

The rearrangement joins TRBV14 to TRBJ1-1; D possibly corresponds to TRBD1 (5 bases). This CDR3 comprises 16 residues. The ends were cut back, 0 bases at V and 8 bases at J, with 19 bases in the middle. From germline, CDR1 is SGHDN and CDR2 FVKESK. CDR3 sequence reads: CASSQDLVIQGAEAFF. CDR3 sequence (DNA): TGTGCCAGCAGCCAAGATCTCGTCATTCAGGGTGCCGAAGCTTTCTTT. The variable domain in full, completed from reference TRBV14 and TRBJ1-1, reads EAGVTQFPSHSVIEKGQTVTLRCDPISGHDNLYWYRRVMGKEIKFLLHFVKESKQDESGMPNNRFLAERTGGTYSTLKVQPAELEDSGVYFCASSQDLVIQGAEAFFGQGTRLTVV.

The CDR3: CASSAPRDNLYEQYF. DNA for the CDR3: TGTGCCAGCAGTGCTCCCCGGGACAACCTCTACGAGCAGTACTTC. The chain uses TRBV28 and TRBJ2-7; TRBD1 is a possible D gene (6 bases). The germline V and J ends were trimmed by 5 bases and 3 bases, with 17 bases remaining between them. The CDR3 consists of 15 residues. Germline V gives CDR1 MDHEN, CDR2 SYDVKM.